Presented here are 8 T cell receptor beta chains from one specimen sequenced in a study of OX40 agonist ivuxolimab in advanced cancers. Library method: the immunoSEQ multiplex PCR assay. The clones in this table, taken by TCRdb from immuneACCESS, are in-frame only. Not every clone is retained; where verified, under half of the shortfall comes from an unresolved V gene, and the cause of the rest is unknown. The sample data list 99,000 or so clones, and 93% of these were observed just once. About 0.3% of the sample rests with the top ten. The sample was CD4+ or CD8+ T cells sorted from blood, taken in a trial of the OX40 agonist ivuxolimab. These receptors all come from an adult with an advanced solid tumor such as melanoma, head and neck, liver or kidney cancer.

The V gene is TRBV14, the J gene TRBJ1-6; D is ambiguous. Germline V gene lookup returns CDR1 SGHDN and CDR2 FVKESK. The CDR3 is made up of 16 amino acids. V lost 4 bases and J lost 8, with 18 bases in between. This CDR3 is CASSPLGEGVDSPLHF. As DNA, the CDR3 is TGTGCCAGCAGCCCTCTTGGGGAGGGAGTTGATTCACCCCTCCACTTT.

In its sample, this clone was seen once. The chain is built from TRBV7-2 and TRBJ2-7; D possibly corresponds to TRBD1 (5 bases). Germline V gene data show CDR1 as SGHTA and CDR2 as FQGNSA. The V gene lost 4 bases and the J gene lost 2 bases, with 15 bases spanning the gap. The CDR3 is made up of 15 amino acids. Written as DNA, the CDR3 is TGTGCCAGCAGCTGGGGCCAAATCAGTCCCTACGAGCAGTACTTC. This codes for CASSWGQISPYEQYF.

This rearrangement joins TRBV28 to TRBJ2-7, with D perhaps TRBD1 or TRBD2 (5 bases each). The CDR3 consists of 16 residues. V was clipped by 3 bases and J by 2 bases, with 17 bases between them. CDR1 is MDHEN and CDR2 is SYDVKM in the germline V gene. The DNA for the CDR3 is TGTGCCAGCAGTTTTCCCATAGGGACCGGAGCCTACGAGCAGTACTTC. Residues: CASSFPIGTGAYEQYF.

V gene TRBV12-1 combines with J gene TRBJ1-5. TRBV12-1 is recorded as a pseudogene. CDR3 size: 15 residues. In DNA form, the CDR3 reads TGTGCCAGCAGCTTTGCGACTGTAAGCAATCAGCCCCAGCATTTT. This sequence encodes CASSFATVSNQPQHF.

This sequence joins TRBV18 and TRBJ2-3; D is unresolved. The germline V gene encodes CDR1 KGHSH and CDR2 LQKENI. Trimming removed 3 bases at V and 2 bases at J, with 9 bases between. CDR3 length: 14 residues. CDR3 residues: CASSPNTNTDTQYF. The CDR3 nucleotides read TGTGCCAGCTCACCTAACACCAACACAGATACGCAGTATTTT. The variable domain in full, completed from reference TRBV18 and TRBJ2-3, reads NAGVMQNPRHLVRRRGQEARLRCSPMKGHSHVYWYRQLPEEGLKFMVYLQKENIIDESGMPKERFSAEFPKEGPSILRIQQVVRGDSAAYFCASSPNTNTDTQYFGPGTRLTVL.

J is TRBJ2-1 and V is TRBV19, with 7 bases fitting TRBD2. This CDR3 region has 14 residues. Germline CDR1 and CDR2: LNHDA and SQIVND (reference sequence). V was clipped by 7 bases and J by 8 bases; unmatched bases: 11. CDR3 in DNA: TGTGCCAGTAAACCAGCGGGGAGCGTCGATGAGCAGTTCTTC. This translates into CASKPAGSVDEQFF.

The CDR3 coding sequence is TGCGCCAGCAGCCAAGAAGCTAGTACGTTCTCTGGAAACACCATATATTTT. It codes for CASSQEASTFSGNTIYF. This chain connects TRBV4-1 to TRBJ1-3; D remains ambiguous. Germline CDR1 reads MGHRA; CDR2 reads YSYEKL. The CDR3 loop spans 17 amino acids. Trimming took off 0 bases at V and 0 bases at J, with 12 bases between the two ends.

The CDR3 protein is CASSHTSGGTDTQYF. The CDR3 region has the DNA TGTGCCAGCAGCCATACTAGCGGGGGCACAGATACGCAGTATTTT. This chain connects TRBV4-2 to TRBJ2-3; 10 bases align to TRBD2. CDR3 length equals 15 residues. The J segment lost 1 base and the V segment lost 3 bases, leaving 1 base of the junction unmatched. In germline, CDR1 is LGHNA, CDR2 YNFKEQ.